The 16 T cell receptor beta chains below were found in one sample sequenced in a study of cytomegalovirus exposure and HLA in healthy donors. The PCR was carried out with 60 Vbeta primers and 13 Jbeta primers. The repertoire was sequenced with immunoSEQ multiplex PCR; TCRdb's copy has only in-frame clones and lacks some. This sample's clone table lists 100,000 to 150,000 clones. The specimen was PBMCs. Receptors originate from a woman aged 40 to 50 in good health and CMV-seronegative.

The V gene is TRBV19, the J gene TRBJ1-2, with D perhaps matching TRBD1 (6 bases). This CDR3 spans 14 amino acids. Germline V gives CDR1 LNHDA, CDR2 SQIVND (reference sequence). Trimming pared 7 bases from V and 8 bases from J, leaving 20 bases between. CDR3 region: CASTPTAQGRGYTF. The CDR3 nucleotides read TGTGCCAGTACCCCTACAGCTCAGGGGCGCGGCTACACCTTC.

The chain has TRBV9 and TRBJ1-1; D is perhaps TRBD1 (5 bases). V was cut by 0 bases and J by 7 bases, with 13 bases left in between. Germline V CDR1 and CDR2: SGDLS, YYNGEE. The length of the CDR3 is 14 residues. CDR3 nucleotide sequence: TGTGCCAGCAGCGTAGCTACCGGGGGAATTGAAGCTTTCTTT. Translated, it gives CASSVATGGIEAFF.

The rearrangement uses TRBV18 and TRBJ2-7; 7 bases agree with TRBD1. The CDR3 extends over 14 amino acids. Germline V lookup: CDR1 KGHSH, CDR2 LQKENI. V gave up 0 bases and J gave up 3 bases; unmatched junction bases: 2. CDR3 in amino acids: CASSPPGQNYEQYV. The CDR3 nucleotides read TGTGCCAGCTCACCACCGGGACAGAACTACGAGCAGTACGTC.

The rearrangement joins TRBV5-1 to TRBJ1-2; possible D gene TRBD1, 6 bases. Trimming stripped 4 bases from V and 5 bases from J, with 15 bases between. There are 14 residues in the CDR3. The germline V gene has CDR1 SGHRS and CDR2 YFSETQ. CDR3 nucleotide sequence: TGCGCCAGCAGCGATAAAGGGGGAGATTATGGCTACACCTTC. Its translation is CASSDKGGDYGYTF.

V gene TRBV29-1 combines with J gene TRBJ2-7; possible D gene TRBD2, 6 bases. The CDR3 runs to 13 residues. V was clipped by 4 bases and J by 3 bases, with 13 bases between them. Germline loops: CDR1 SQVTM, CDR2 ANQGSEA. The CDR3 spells CSVVGQGGYEQYF. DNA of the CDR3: TGCAGCGTTGTAGGGCAGGGAGGCTACGAGCAGTACTTC.

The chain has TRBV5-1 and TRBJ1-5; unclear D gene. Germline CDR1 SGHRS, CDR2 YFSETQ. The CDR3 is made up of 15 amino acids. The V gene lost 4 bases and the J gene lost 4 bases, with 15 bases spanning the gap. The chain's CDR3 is CASSPSPGGNQPQHF. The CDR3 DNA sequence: TGCGCCAGCAGCCCATCACCCGGCGGGAATCAGCCCCAGCATTTT.

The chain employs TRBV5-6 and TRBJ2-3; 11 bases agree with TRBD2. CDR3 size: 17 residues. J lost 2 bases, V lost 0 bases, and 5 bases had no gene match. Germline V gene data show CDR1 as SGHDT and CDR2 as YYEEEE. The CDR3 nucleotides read TGTGCCAGCAGCTTGGGGCTAGCGGGGGGCGCCACAGATACGCAGTATTTT. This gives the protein CASSLGLAGGATDTQYF.

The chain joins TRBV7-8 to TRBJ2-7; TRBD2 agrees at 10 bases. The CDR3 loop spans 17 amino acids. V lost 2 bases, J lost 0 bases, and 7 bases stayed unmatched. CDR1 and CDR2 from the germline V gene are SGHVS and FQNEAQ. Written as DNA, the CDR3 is TGTGCCAGCAGCTTACCACGGACTAGCGGTAGCTCCTACGAGCAGTACGTC. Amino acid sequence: CASSLPRTSGSSYEQYV.

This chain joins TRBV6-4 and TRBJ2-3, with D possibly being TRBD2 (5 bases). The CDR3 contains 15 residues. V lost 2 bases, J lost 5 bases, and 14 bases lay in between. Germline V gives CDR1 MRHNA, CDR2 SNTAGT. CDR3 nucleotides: TGTGCCAGCAGTGACAAACCCGGAGGTCAAGATACGCAGTATTTT. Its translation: CASSDKPGGQDTQYF.

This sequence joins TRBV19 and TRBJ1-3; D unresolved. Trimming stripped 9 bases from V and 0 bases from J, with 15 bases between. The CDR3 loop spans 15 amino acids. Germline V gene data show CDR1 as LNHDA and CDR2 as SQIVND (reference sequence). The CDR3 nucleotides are TGTGCCAGCTCGTGGCTTTTAAGCTCTGGAAACACCATATATTTT. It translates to CASSWLLSSGNTIYF.

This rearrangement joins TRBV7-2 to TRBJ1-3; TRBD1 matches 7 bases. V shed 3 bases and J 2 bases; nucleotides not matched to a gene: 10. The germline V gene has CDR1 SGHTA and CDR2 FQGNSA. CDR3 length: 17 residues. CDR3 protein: CASSLTRQGGTGNTIYF. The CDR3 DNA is TGTGCCAGCAGCTTGACTCGACAGGGAGGAACTGGAAACACCATATATTTT.

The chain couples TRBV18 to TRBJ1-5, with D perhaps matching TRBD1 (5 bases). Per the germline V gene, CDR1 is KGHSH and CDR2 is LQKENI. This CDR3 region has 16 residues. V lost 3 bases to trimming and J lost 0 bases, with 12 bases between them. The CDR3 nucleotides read TGTGCCAGCTCACCGACGGACACGAATAGCAATCAGCCCCAGCATTTT. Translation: CASSPTDTNSNQPQHF. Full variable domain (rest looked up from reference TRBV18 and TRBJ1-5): NAGVMQNPRHLVRRRGQEARLRCSPMKGHSHVYWYRQLPEEGLKFMVYLQKENIIDESGMPKERFSAEFPKEGPSILRIQQVVRGDSAAYFCASSPTDTNSNQPQHFGDGTRLSIL.

CDR3 sequence (DNA): TGTGCCAGCAGTGATGGACTAGCGAGGAGCACAGATACGCAGTATTTT. As protein: CASSDGLARSTDTQYF. J is TRBJ2-3 and V is TRBV28; TRBD2 agrees at 9 bases. The V segment lost 5 bases and the J segment 0 bases; nucleotides outside the gene matches: 6. Germline V gene data show CDR1 as MDHEN and CDR2 as SYDVKM. The CDR3 is 16 residues long.

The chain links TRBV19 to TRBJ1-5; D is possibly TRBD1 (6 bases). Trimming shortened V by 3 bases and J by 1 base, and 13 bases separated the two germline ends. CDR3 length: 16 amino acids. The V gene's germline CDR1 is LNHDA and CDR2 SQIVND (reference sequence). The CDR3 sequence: CASSIGQLVSNQPQHF. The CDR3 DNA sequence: TGTGCCAGTAGTATCGGACAGTTGGTAAGCAATCAGCCCCAGCATTTT.

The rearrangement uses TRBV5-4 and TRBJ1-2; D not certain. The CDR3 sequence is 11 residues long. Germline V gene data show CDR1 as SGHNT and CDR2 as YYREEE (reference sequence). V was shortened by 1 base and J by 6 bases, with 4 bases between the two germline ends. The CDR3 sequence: CASSLSDGYTF. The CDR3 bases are TGTGCCAGCAGCTTGTCCGATGGCTACACCTTC.

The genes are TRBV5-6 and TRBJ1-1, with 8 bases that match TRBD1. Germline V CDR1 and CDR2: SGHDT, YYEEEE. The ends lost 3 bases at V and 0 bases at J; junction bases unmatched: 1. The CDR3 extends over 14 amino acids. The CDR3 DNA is TGTGCCAGCAGCTGGACAGGGCTGAACACTGAAGCTTTCTTT. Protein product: CASSWTGLNTEAFF.